Shown below are 24 T cell receptor beta chains from a single sample sequenced in a study of siplizumab effects on memory and regulatory T cells. TCRdb's table, derived via immunoSEQ multiplex PCR, lists solely in-frame clones and lacks some. This sample has around 83,000 clones, with approximately 90% found just once. The material sequenced was CD4+ T cells sorted from blood. The receptors were sampled from a human donor in good health.

The gene calls are TRBV19 and TRBJ2-2; no reliable D call. The CDR3 runs 14 residues. The germline V gene has CDR1 LNHDA and CDR2 SQIVND (reference sequence). V lost 4 bases and J 0 bases, leaving 6 bases between the germline ends. CDR3 loop: CASSTYTNTGELFF. CDR3 coding DNA: TGTGCCAGTAGTACCTATACGAACACCGGGGAGCTGTTTTTT.

The chain is built from TRBV6-6 and TRBJ1-5, with D possibly being TRBD1 (6 bases). The V and J ends lost 6 bases and 3 bases respectively, with 12 bases between them. In germline, CDR1 is MNHNY, CDR2 SVGAGI (reference sequence). This CDR3 region has 14 residues. CDR3 sequence: CASSQGQTNQPQHF. As DNA, the CDR3 is TGTGCCAGCAGCCAGGGACAAACCAATCAGCCCCAGCATTTT.

In DNA, the CDR3 is TGTGCCAGCAGCTCACCCTCGGGACAGACGACCTCCAACTATGGCTACACCTTC. The encoded protein is CASSSPSGQTTSNYGYTF. V and J are TRBV7-9 and TRBJ1-2, with 7 bases matching TRBD1. The CDR3 has 18 residues. V lost 4 bases, J lost 2 bases, and 16 bases stayed unmatched. Germline loops: CDR1 SEHNR, CDR2 FQNEAQ (reference sequence).

J is TRBJ1-1 and V is TRBV14; D call uncertain. The V end lost 4 bases, the J end lost 4 bases, and 16 bases lay between the germline ends. Germline V gene data show CDR1 as SGHDN and CDR2 as FVKESK. The CDR3 has 15 residues. CDR3 sequence: CASSPQALEGTEAFF. For the CDR3, the DNA is TGTGCCAGCAGCCCCCAGGCCCTCGAGGGCACTGAAGCTTTCTTT.

The CDR3 DNA reads as TGTGCCAGCAGCTCCCCCGGGAGAGATACGCAGTATTTT. It translates to CASSSPGRDTQYF. This chain uses TRBV5-4 with TRBJ2-3, with D possibly matching TRBD2 (6 bases). The V gene's germline CDR1 is SGHNT and CDR2 YYREEE (reference sequence). The V end lost 3 bases, the J end lost 5 bases, and 10 bases lay between the germline ends. The CDR3 consists of 13 residues.

CDR3 DNA: TGTGCCAGCAAGAACGTAGGGGAGCTGTTTTTT. Residues: CASKNVGELFF. The gene calls are TRBV6-6 and TRBJ2-2; D is uncertain. V lost 7 bases and J lost 8, with 8 bases in between. The V gene's germline CDR1 is MNHNY and CDR2 SVGAGI (reference sequence). This CDR3 is 11 amino acids long.

The chain joins TRBV5-6 to TRBJ2-7; possibly TRBD2 for D (7 bases). Trimming removed 4 bases from V and 9 bases from J, with 20 bases in between. Germline V lookup: CDR1 SGHDT, CDR2 YYEEEE. The CDR3 totals 14 residues. The CDR3 nucleotides are TGTGCCAGCAGCGGGGAGGCGGGGGTACAGGGGCAGTACTTC. Translation gives CASSGEAGVQGQYF.

The V gene is TRBV6-6, the J gene TRBJ1-2; no reliable D call. This CDR3 has 13 amino acids. Germline CDR1 MNHNY, CDR2 SVGAGI (reference sequence). V was trimmed by 7 bases and J by 2 bases, leaving 11 bases between them. This chain's CDR3 is CASTRTVNYGYTF. The CDR3 DNA reads as TGTGCCAGCACGAGGACGGTAAACTATGGCTACACCTTC.

V is TRBV9 and J is TRBJ2-5, with 8 bases lining up with TRBD2. Germline trimming cut 4 bases from V and 3 bases from J; bases unmatched to any gene: 8. Germline values: CDR1 SGDLS, CDR2 YYNGEE. CDR3 length: 15 residues. The CDR3 DNA reads TGTGCCAGCAGCCCTCGCGGGAGGTGGGAAGAGACCCAGTACTTC. As protein: CASSPRGRWEETQYF.

The rearrangement uses TRBV18 and TRBJ1-1, with a tentative D call TRBD1 (6 bases). The V gene lost 6 bases and the J gene lost 5 bases, with 13 bases spanning the gap. This CDR3 spans 13 amino acids. CDR1 is KGHSH and CDR2 is LQKENI in the germline V gene. The CDR3 DNA follows: TGTGCCAGCTCGTCTAACAGGGTTACTGAAGCTTTCTTT. Translating gives CASSSNRVTEAFF.

This sequence joins TRBV18 and TRBJ1-1; TRBD1 is a possible D gene (5 bases). V lost 0 bases and J 1 base, leaving 9 bases between the germline ends. The CDR3 contains 15 residues. Germline V CDR1 and CDR2: KGHSH, LQKENI. The CDR3, as DNA: TGTGCCAGCTCACCACCGGCAGGGACGAACACTGAAGCTTTCTTT. Protein: CASSPPAGTNTEAFF.

The CDR3 here is CASSYSGRTDTQYF. In DNA form, the CDR3 reads TGTGCCAGCAGTTACTCTGGTCGCACAGATACGCAGTATTTT. The chain links TRBV6-5 to TRBJ2-3; D uncertain. Trimming took 0 bases from V and 1 from J, leaving 5 bases between them. CDR1 is MNHEY, CDR2 SVGAGI, per germline. This CDR3 region has 14 residues.

The gene calls are TRBV30 and TRBJ2-5; no reliable D call. Germline V gene sequence: CDR1 GTSNPN, CDR2 SVGIG (reference sequence). CDR3 length equals 14 residues. V lost 0 bases and J lost 0, with 8 bases in between. The CDR3 nucleotides read TGTGCCTGGAGTGTAGGGCTATACCAAGAGACCCAGTACTTC. The encoded protein is CAWSVGLYQETQYF.

This rearrangement joins TRBV11-3 to TRBJ2-5, with a tentative D call TRBD1 (8 bases). The CDR3 extends over 16 amino acids. The germline V and J ends were trimmed by 7 bases and 5 bases, with 23 bases remaining between them. Germline assignment: CDR1 SGHNT and CDR2 YENEEA. Here the CDR3 DNA reads TGTGCCAGCAACCGAGGACAGGGAGGGCGGCAGGAGACCCAGTACTTC. Amino acid sequence: CASNRGQGGRQETQYF.

The V and J genes are TRBV7-2 and TRBJ2-7; D possibly matches TRBD1 or TRBD2 (5 bases each). Trimming cost V 5 bases and J 3 bases, with 14 bases left between them. Germline V gene lookup returns CDR1 SGHTA and CDR2 FQGNSA. The CDR3 loop spans 14 amino acids. CDR3 residues: CASSVITRGYEQYF. In DNA, the CDR3 is TGTGCCAGCAGCGTGATCACTAGGGGCTACGAGCAGTACTTC. Filled out from reference TRBV7-2 and TRBJ2-7, the complete variable domain reads GAGVSQSPSNKVTEKGKDVELRCDPISGHTALYWYRQSLGQGLEFLIYFQGNSAPDKSGLPSDRFSAERTGGSVSTLTIQRTQQEDSAVYLCASSVITRGYEQYFGPGTRLTVT.

J is TRBJ2-3 and V is TRBV7-2; tentative D call: TRBD1 (6 bases). CDR3 length equals 12 residues. V was pared by 5 bases and J by 15 bases, with 18 bases between. Germline V gene sequence: CDR1 SGHTA, CDR2 FQGNSA. The CDR3 nucleotides read TGTGCCAGCAGCGAAACAGGGATCCACCTATATTTT. It translates to CASSETGIHLYF. Variable domain in full (rest from reference TRBV7-2 and TRBJ2-3): GAGVSQSPSNKVTEKGKDVELRCDPISGHTALYWYRQSLGQGLEFLIYFQGNSAPDKSGLPSDRFSAERTGGSVSTLTIQRTQQEDSAVYLCASSETGIHLYFGPGTRLTVL.

This clone has only one observation. This chain connects TRBV5-1 to TRBJ2-2; 10 bases fit TRBD2. V was clipped by 2 bases and J by 7 bases; unmatched bases: 8. The CDR3 consists of 16 residues. Germline V gene data show CDR1 as SGHRS and CDR2 as YFSETQ. The CDR3 loop reads CASSFSGRVTIGELFF. The CDR3 DNA follows: TGCGCCAGCAGCTTCAGCGGGAGGGTGACGATCGGGGAGCTGTTTTTT.

V usage is TRBV6-6 and J usage is TRBJ1-2; 7 bases line up with TRBD1. The ends lost 6 bases at V and 3 bases at J; junction bases unmatched: 4. This CDR3 spans 13 amino acids. Germline V lookup: CDR1 MNHNY, CDR2 SVGAGI (reference sequence). The CDR3 spells CASSYTGDYGYTF. In nucleotides, the CDR3 is TGTGCCAGCAGCTACACAGGGGACTATGGCTACACCTTC.

V usage is TRBV5-1 and J usage is TRBJ2-3; D not certain. Germline V gene lookup returns CDR1 SGHRS and CDR2 YFSETQ. The CDR3 is 13 residues long. V gave up 4 bases and J gave up 3 bases, with 9 bases separating them. The CDR3 DNA follows: TGCGCCAGCAGCCCGAGTCTTACAGATACGCAGTATTTT. Protein sequence: CASSPSLTDTQYF.

This chain joins TRBV5-1 and TRBJ2-1; D gene uncertain. This CDR3 spans 15 amino acids. Germline V lookup: CDR1 SGHRS, CDR2 YFSETQ. V lost 3 bases and J 0 bases, leaving 10 bases between the germline ends. CDR3 region: CASSSQMGSYNEQFF. In DNA form, the CDR3 reads TGCGCCAGCAGCTCCCAGATGGGCTCCTACAATGAGCAGTTCTTC.

This sequence joins TRBV27 and TRBJ2-7, with 7 positions matching TRBD2. Germline CDR1 MNHEY, CDR2 SMNVEV (reference sequence). J gave up 1 base and V 2 bases, and 2 bases lay outside the gene matches. The CDR3 is 14 amino acids. CDR3 in DNA: TGTGCCAGCAGTTTAAGCGGGATTTCCTACGAGCAGTACTTC. It yields the protein CASSLSGISYEQYF.

This clone was seen only once. The chain is built from TRBV19 and TRBJ1-1, with D possibly matching TRBD1 (6 bases). The CDR3 totals 15 residues. From germline, CDR1 is LNHDA and CDR2 SQIVND (reference sequence). The V end lost 3 bases, the J end lost 10 bases, and 21 bases lay between the germline ends. The CDR3 region is CASSMKQGLLVGAFF. CDR3 sequence (DNA): TGTGCCAGTAGTATGAAACAGGGCCTCCTGGTTGGAGCTTTCTTT.

In this sample, this clone turned up once. V gene TRBV30 combines with J gene TRBJ1-2; D is perhaps TRBD1 (5 bases). Germline assignment: CDR1 GTSNPN and CDR2 SVGIG (reference sequence). This CDR3 is built from 11 residues. The CDR3 nucleotides read TGTGCGAGGGACCGGGTCGGTGGCTACACCTTC. Translating gives CARDRVGGYTF. The full variable domain, rest sourced from reference TRBV30 and TRBJ1-2, is SQTIHQWPATLVQPVGSPLSLECTVEGTSNPNLYWYRQAAGRGLQLLFYSVGIGQISSEVPQNLSASRPQDRQFILSSKKLLLSDSGFYLCARDRVGGYTFGSGTRLTVV.

V is TRBV9 and J is TRBJ2-7; no clear D gene. CDR1 and CDR2 from the germline V gene are SGDLS and YYNGEE. The CDR3 spans 14 residues. Deletions cut 4 bases from V and 1 base from J, with 12 bases between. Here the CDR3 reads CASSPRLNSYEQYF. The CDR3 DNA is TGTGCCAGCAGCCCGAGACTGAATTCCTACGAGCAGTACTTC. The complete variable domain, with remaining parts taken from reference TRBV9 and TRBJ2-7, reads DSGVTQTPKHLITATGQRVTLRCSPRSGDLSVYWYQQSLDQGLQFLIQYYNGEERAKGNILERFSAQQFPDLHSELNLSSLELGDSALYFCASSPRLNSYEQYFGPGTRLTVT.